The clone carrying this TCR beta chain was observed many times. The CDR3 runs to 14 residues. V was pared by 5 bases and J by 8 bases, with 16 bases between. Germline V lookup: CDR1 LNHDA, CDR2 SQIVND (reference sequence). Using its own MiXCR run on the 5' RACE reads, TCRdb lists one record per CDR3 protein. The table records about 16,000 distinct CDR3 sequences, just under 6.5% of them present only once. This entry belongs to a study of spatial heterogeneity in lung cancer. Time point described: blood at routine non-recurrence follow-up after resection. The TCR originated in a male donor with early-stage non-small cell lung cancer. The sequencing used PBMCs, collected at follow-up. V usage is TRBV19 and J usage is TRBJ2-1; D is possibly TRBD1 or TRBD2 (5 bases each). CDR3 nucleotide sequence: TGTGCCAGTAGTTCCCCGGGGCGATCGGATGAGCAGTTCTTC. Translating gives CASSSPGRSDEQFF.